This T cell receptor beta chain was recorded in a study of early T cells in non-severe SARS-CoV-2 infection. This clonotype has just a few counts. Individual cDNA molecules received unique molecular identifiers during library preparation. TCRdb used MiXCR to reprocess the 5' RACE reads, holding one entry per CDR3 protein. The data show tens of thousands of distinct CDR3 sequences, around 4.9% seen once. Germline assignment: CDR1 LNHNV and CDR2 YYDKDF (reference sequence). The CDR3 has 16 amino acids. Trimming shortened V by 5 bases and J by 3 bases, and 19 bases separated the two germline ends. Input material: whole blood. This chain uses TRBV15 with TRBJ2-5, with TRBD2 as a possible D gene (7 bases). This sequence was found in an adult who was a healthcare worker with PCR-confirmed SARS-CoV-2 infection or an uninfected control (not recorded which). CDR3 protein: CATSPYTRGPEETQYF. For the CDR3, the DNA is TGTGCCACCAGCCCGTACACGCGGGGGCCAGAAGAGACCCAGTACTTC.